This T cell receptor beta chain was observed in a study of radiotherapy plus CTLA-4 blockade in lung cancer. Sequenced by immunoSEQ multiplex PCR; TCRdb stores in-frame clones only, minus some. Of around 65,000 clones in the sample, approximately 77% were seen once. The V segment lost 5 bases and the J segment 7 bases; nucleotides outside the gene matches: 7. CDR1 and CDR2 (germline): SNHLY, FYNNEI. CDR3 size: 13 residues. The TCR was taken from a human donor with non-small cell lung cancer who had a complete response to radiotherapy plus ipilimumab. The sequencing here drew on peripheral blood, taken from a patient treated with radiotherapy plus ipilimumab. The chain joins TRBV2 to TRBJ2-5; 7 bases agree with TRBD2. CDR3 residues: CASSRGLSGTQYF. The CDR3 coding sequence is TGTGCCAGCAGTAGGGGACTATCGGGGACCCAGTACTTC.